The next 14 T cell receptor beta chains were all read from a single sample in a study of CD8+CD57+ T cells in acquired aplastic anemia. Whoever was chosen for sequencing had shown CD8+CD57+ cell expansion by flow cytometry. Genomic DNA was employed as the template in profiling TCR beta VDJ and CDR3. TCRdb used MiXCR to reprocess the reads, holding one entry per CDR3 protein. Here the sample spans about 150,000 distinct CDR3 sequences, just over 50% being singletons. Specimen: sorted CD4+, CD8+, or CD8+CD57+ T cells (not recorded which) from PBMCs. The receptors were sampled from a human donor with aplastic anemia.

The V call is TRBV24-1, the J call TRBJ1-2; D is perhaps TRBD1 (5 bases). V was pared by 4 bases and J by 5 bases, with 16 bases between. CDR1 is KGHDR, CDR2 SFDVKD, per germline. The CDR3 runs 15 residues. CDR3 protein: CATSDSGTADYGYTF. The CDR3 DNA is TGTGCCACCAGTGACTCCGGGACGGCGGATTATGGCTACACCTTC.

About this clonotype itself: A much more abundant neighbour one base away suggests this may be a read error. The genes are TRBV6-1 and TRBJ2-1; no clear D gene. Trimming stripped 8 bases from V and 8 bases from J, with 13 bases between. The CDR3 length is 12 residues. Germline lookup yields CDR1 MNHNS and CDR2 SASEGT. CDR3 sequence: CASRLGYDEQFF. CDR3 DNA: TGTGCCAGCCGTCTGGGGTACGATGAGCAGTTCTTC.

V and J are TRBV19 and TRBJ1-1, with a possible D match to TRBD1 (5 bases). This CDR3 has 17 residues. Germline V CDR1 and CDR2: LNHDA, SQIVND (reference sequence). The V and J ends lost 1 base and 5 bases respectively, with 20 bases between them. The CDR3 nucleotides are TGTGCCAGTAGTATAGCCGCCCAGGGCTGGAAGACAACTGAAGCTTTCTTT. It encodes CASSIAAQGWKTTEAFF.

This chain uses TRBV10-3 with TRBJ2-5; D tentatively fits TRBD1 or TRBD2 (5 bases each). Per germline, CDR1 ENHRY and CDR2 SYGVKD. The CDR3 sequence is 13 residues long. The V gene lost 6 bases and the J gene lost 5 bases, with 13 bases spanning the gap. CDR3 loop: CAIRGQGDETQYF. The CDR3 nucleotides are TGTGCCATCAGGGGGCAGGGAGACGAGACCCAGTACTTC.

There are many counts of this clonotype. The chain uses TRBV4-1 and TRBJ2-5; D tentatively reads TRBD1 or TRBD2 (5 bases each). The CDR3 loop spans 15 amino acids. V lost 3 bases and J lost 0, with 11 bases in between. Per germline, CDR1 MGHRA and CDR2 YSYEKL. The CDR3 DNA follows: TGCGCCAGCAGCCAGGGACGGAGGTACCAAGAGACCCAGTACTTC. It is translated as CASSQGRRYQETQYF.

DNA of the CDR3: TGTGCCAGCAGCTTAGACCTAGGGGTCGAGGCCAGAGAGACCCAGTACTTC. Encoded protein: CASSLDLGVEARETQYF. The genes are TRBV11-2 and TRBJ2-5; D is possibly TRBD1 (5 bases). The CDR3 spans 17 residues. The ends were cut back, 0 bases at V and 4 bases at J, with 18 bases in the middle. CDR1 and CDR2 from the germline V gene are SGHAT and FQNNGV. The variable domain in full, completed from reference TRBV11-2 and TRBJ2-5, reads EAGVAQSPRYKIIEKRQSVAFWCNPISGHATLYWYQQILGQGPKLLIQFQNNGVVDDSQLPKDRFSAERLKGVDSTLKIQPAKLEDSAVYLCASSLDLGVEARETQYFGPGTRLLVL.

This clonotype was detected many times. The chain carries TRBV14 and TRBJ2-7, with D perhaps matching TRBD2 (6 bases). Germline CDR1 and CDR2: SGHDN and FVKESK. Deletions cut 7 bases from V and 5 bases from J, with 15 bases between. The CDR3 loop spans 13 amino acids. The CDR3 DNA reads TGTGCCAGCATGCGGGGCGGAGGGGACGAGCAGTACTTC. It encodes CASMRGGGDEQYF.

V usage is TRBV6-5 and J usage is TRBJ2-3; 7 positions match TRBD2. CDR3 length: 12 amino acids. From germline, CDR1 is MNHEY and CDR2 SVGAGI. Trimming took 4 bases from V and 9 from J; bases not matched to a gene: 4. The CDR3 protein is CASSFGLETQYF. CDR3 nucleotides: TGTGCCAGCAGTTTTGGACTAGAAACGCAGTATTTT.

This clonotype was detected ten times or more. The chain uses TRBV7-9 and TRBJ1-5; D may be TRBD1 (5 bases). V shed 5 bases and J shed 5 bases, with 13 bases lying between them. The germline V gene has CDR1 SEHNR and CDR2 FQNEAQ (reference sequence). The CDR3 sequence is 14 residues long. For the CDR3, the DNA is TGTGCCAGCAGCAAAGGCGGGGCCCATCAGCCCCAGCATTTT. Amino acid sequence: CASSKGGAHQPQHF.

The chain uses TRBV20-1 and TRBJ1-6; D gene ambiguous. This CDR3 spans 15 amino acids. CDR1 DFQATT and CDR2 SNEGSKA come from the germline V gene (reference sequence). Trimming cost V 5 bases and J 10 bases, with 21 bases left between them. The CDR3 loop reads CSAASSPGLLSPLHF. The CDR3 DNA sequence: TGCAGTGCTGCATCTTCTCCCGGCCTGCTCTCACCCCTCCACTTT.

This chain links TRBV20-1 with TRBJ1-1, with 9 bases matching TRBD1. Germline trimming cut 3 bases from V and 3 bases from J; bases unmatched to any gene: 8. CDR3 size: 15 residues. Germline assignment: CDR1 DFQATT and CDR2 SNEGSKA (reference sequence). CDR3 residues: CSASRGTGRHTEAFF. The CDR3 nucleotides read TGCAGTGCTAGCCGCGGGACAGGGAGGCACACTGAAGCTTTCTTT.

This clonotype was detected ten times or more. V gene TRBV5-1 combines with J gene TRBJ2-7, with TRBD2 matching over 7 bases. J was trimmed by 2 bases and V by 6 bases; bases with no gene match: 11. The CDR3 consists of 15 residues. Germline CDR1 is SGHRS and CDR2 is YFSETQ. CDR3 sequence reads: CASTPSSGDPYEQYF. CDR3 sequence (DNA): TGCGCCAGCACCCCCTCCAGCGGGGACCCCTACGAGCAGTACTTC.

This chain uses TRBV10-1 with TRBJ2-1, with 9 nucleotides matching TRBD1. This CDR3 has 16 residues. Per germline, CDR1 WNHNN and CDR2 SYGVQD (reference sequence). V lost 0 bases and J lost 3; bases outside the gene matches: 3. The CDR3 loop is CASSESGTGNYNEQFF. The CDR3 nucleotides read TGCGCCAGCAGTGAGTCCGGGACAGGGAACTACAATGAGCAGTTCTTC.

The sample holds many counts of this clonotype. V usage is TRBV6-5 and J usage is TRBJ1-5; D gene ambiguous. This CDR3 has 13 residues. V was shortened by 2 bases and J by 7 bases, with 9 bases between the two germline ends. The germline V gene has CDR1 MNHEY and CDR2 SVGAGI. The CDR3 nucleotides read TGTGCCAGCAGTTACACCCCGGGGCAGCCCCAGCATTTT. Encoded protein: CASSYTPGQPQHF.